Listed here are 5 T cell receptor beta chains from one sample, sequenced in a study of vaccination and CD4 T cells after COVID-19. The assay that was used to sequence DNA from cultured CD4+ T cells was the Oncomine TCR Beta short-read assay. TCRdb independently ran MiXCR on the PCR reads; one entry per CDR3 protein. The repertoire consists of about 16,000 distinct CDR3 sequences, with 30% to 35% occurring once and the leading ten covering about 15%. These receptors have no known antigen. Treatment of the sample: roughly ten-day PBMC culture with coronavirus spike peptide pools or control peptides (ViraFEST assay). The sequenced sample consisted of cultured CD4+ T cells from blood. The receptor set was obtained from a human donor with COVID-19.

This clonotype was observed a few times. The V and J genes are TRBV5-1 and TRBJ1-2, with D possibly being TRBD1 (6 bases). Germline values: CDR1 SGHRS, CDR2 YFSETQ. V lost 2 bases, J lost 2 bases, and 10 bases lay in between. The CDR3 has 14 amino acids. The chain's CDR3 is CASSLSDSNYGYTF. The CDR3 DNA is TGCGCCAGCAGCTTATCGGACAGCAACTATGGCTACACCTTC.

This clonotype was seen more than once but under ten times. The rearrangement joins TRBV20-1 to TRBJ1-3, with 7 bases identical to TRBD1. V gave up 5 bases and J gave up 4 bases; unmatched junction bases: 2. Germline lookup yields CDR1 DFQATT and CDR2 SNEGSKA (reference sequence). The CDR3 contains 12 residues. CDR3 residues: CSAPGQGNTIYF. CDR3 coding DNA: TGCAGTGCTCCGGGACAGGGAAACACCATATATTTT.

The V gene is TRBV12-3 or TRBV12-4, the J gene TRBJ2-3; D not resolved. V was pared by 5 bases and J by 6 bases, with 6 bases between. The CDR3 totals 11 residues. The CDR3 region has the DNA TGTGCCAGCAGTCCGAGGGATACGCAGTATTTT. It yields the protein CASSPRDTQYF.

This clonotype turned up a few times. The CDR3 protein is CASSAGDRATYEQYF. The DNA of the CDR3 is TGTGCCAGCAGTGCCGGGGACAGGGCAACCTACGAGCAGTACTTC. The rearrangement uses TRBV27 and TRBJ2-7, with 9 bases aligning to TRBD1. Germline values: CDR1 MNHEY, CDR2 SMNVEV (reference sequence). V trimming: 5 bases; J trimming: 2 bases; junction bases outside the gene matches: 7. The CDR3 extends over 15 amino acids.

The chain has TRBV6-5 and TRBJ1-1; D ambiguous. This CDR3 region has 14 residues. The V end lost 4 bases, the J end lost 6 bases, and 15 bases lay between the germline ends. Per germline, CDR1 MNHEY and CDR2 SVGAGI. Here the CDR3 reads CASSLWGFNAEAFF. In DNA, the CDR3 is TGTGCCAGCAGTTTATGGGGATTTAACGCTGAAGCTTTCTTT.